This T cell receptor beta chain emerged from a study of CD8 T cells in Susac syndrome. The study sequenced TCR beta in blood CD8+ and CD4+ T cells. The multiple sclerosis controls, all treatment-naive patients, had relapsing-remitting disease that was stable or active. The V end lost 4 bases, the J end lost 6 bases, and 14 bases lay between the germline ends. The CDR3 length is 13 residues. Germline V gene sequence: CDR1 SGHRS, CDR2 YFSETQ. Random hexamers were used to reverse transcribe an amount of roughly 0.45 to 1 ug RNA. Amplification of the TCR beta CDR3 was carried out by immunoSEQ multiplex PCR, which spanned a total of 54 Vbeta and 13 Jbeta segments. TCRdb fed the immunoSEQ multiplex PCR reads into MiXCR, producing one record per CDR3 protein. The data contain about 400,000 distinct CDR3 sequences, more than 80% of them seen just once; the ten biggest clones take up roughly 0.11%.

The sequenced material came from CD8+ T cells from PBMCs. This receptor was obtained from a human donor with multiple sclerosis. The chain combines TRBV5-1 with TRBJ2-7; D might be TRBD1 (6 bases). The CDR3 protein is CASSPTGYGEQYF. CDR3 nucleotide sequence: TGCGCCAGCAGCCCCACAGGGTATGGCGAGCAGTACTTC.